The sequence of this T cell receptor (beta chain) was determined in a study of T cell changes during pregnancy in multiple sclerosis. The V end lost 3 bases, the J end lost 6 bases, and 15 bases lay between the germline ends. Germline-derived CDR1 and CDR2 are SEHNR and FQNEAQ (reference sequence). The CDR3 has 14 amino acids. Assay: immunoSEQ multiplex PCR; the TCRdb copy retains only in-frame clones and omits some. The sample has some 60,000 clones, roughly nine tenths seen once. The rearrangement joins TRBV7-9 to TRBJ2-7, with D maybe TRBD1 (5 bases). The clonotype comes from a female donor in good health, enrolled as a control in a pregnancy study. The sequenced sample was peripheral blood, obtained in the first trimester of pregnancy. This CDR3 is CASSLGQSRREQYF. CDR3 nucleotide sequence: TGTGCCAGCAGCTTGGGGCAGAGCCGCCGCGAGCAGTACTTC.